What follows describes a single T cell receptor beta chain. Its specificity is not known. Data came from immunoSEQ multiplex PCR; TCRdb stores just in-frame clones and leaves some out. The table includes tens of thousands of clones, about nine tenths detected once. This record belongs to a study of OX40 agonist ivuxolimab in advanced cancers. CDR3 size: 12 residues. V dropped 3 bases and J dropped 11; count of bases not matched to a gene: 6. Germline V lookup: CDR1 SGHRS, CDR2 YFSETQ. Study conclusions and caveats: CD4+ T cells averaged fewer expanded clones than CD8+ T cells. A proportion of nonresponders additionally exhibited low normalized T-cell clonal expansion.

The chain joins TRBV5-1 to TRBJ2-3, with TRBD1 identical over 7 bases. The sequencing here drew on CD4+ or CD8+ T cells sorted from blood, taken in a trial of the OX40 agonist ivuxolimab. The sequence was obtained from an adult with an advanced solid tumor such as melanoma, head and neck, liver or kidney cancer. DNA of the CDR3: TGCGCCAGCAGCTGGGGACAGATCGAGCAGTATTTT. This translates into CASSWGQIEQYF.